The table lists the clone carrying this TCR beta chain with a count of one. Sequencing used immunoSEQ multiplex PCR; TCRdb keeps in-frame clones, though not all of them. Of hundreds of thousands of clones in the sample, roughly 85% were seen once. The data are from a study of shared T cell receptors in the human thymus. The germline V and J ends were trimmed by 5 bases and 3 bases, with 13 bases remaining between them. CDR3 length: 14 residues. Germline CDR1 is MNHEY and CDR2 is SMNVEV (reference sequence). The same sample was also used in a study of human thymus T cells. That work contributes: Corrective cardiac operations yielded the resected thymus tissue.

The origin of this receptor is a girl less than two years old with a congenital heart defect. This chain connects TRBV27 to TRBJ1-2, with D perhaps matching TRBD1 (6 bases). Material: thymocytes. CDR3 coding DNA: TGTGCCAGCAGTGGCCAGGGGTCGGACTATGGCTACACCTTC. Protein product: CASSGQGSDYGYTF.